This T cell receptor beta chain emerged from a study of CD8+ T cells in alopecia areata. About this clone itself: Antigen specificity is unknown.

Reverse transcribed after extraction, RNA yielded cDNA as the sequencing template. The table came from immunoSEQ multiplex PCR; TCRdb's copy has only in-frame clones and leaves some out. This sample has roughly 250,000 clones, with around three fifths found just once. Study-wide findings and caveats: One nonresponder makes the tie between baseline CD8+ expansion and response uncertain.

Treatment of the sample: oral pan-JAK inhibitor, 5-10 mg twice daily. The germline V and J ends were trimmed by 1 base and 5 bases, with 2 bases remaining between them. Germline CDR1 is DFQATT and CDR2 is SNEGSKA (reference sequence). This CDR3 has 10 amino acids. This material consisted of CD4+ T cells sorted from blood, taken around week 53, from a patient treated with tofacitinib. The TCR comes from a human donor with alopecia areata. This rearrangement joins TRBV20-1 to TRBJ1-1; D not resolved. CDR3 DNA sequence: TGCAGTGCTAGAGTGACTGAAGCTTTCTTT. Translation gives CSARVTEAFF.